What follows are 15 T cell receptor beta chains derived from one specimen sequenced in a study of Ad26.COV2.S vaccination and SARS-CoV-2 variants. Assay: immunoSEQ multiplex PCR; the TCRdb copy retains only in-frame clones and omits some. The sample yields fewer than 500,000 clones, approximately 89% seen once. Specified treatment: roughly 19 received Ad26.COV2.S at low or high dose, single or two shots; 5 received placebo; per-sample allocation not given. Following the first vaccine or placebo injection, samples were taken on day 63. The material was peripheral blood, obtained in a trial of Ad26.COV2.S vaccine versus placebo. The receptor source for this set is a person aged 18 to 59 who received the Ad26.COV2.S COVID-19 vaccine or a placebo.

This sequence joins TRBV12-3 or TRBV12-4 and TRBJ2-3; no reliable D call. The V and J ends lost 6 bases and 0 bases respectively, with 7 bases between them. CDR3 size: 13 residues. The chain's CDR3 is CASRFTSTDTQYF. The CDR3 nucleotides are TGTGCCAGCAGGTTTACTAGCACAGATACGCAGTATTTT.

The gene calls are TRBV5-8 and TRBJ2-5; a weak D match, TRBD2 (5 bases). Per germline, CDR1 SGHTS and CDR2 YDEGEE. The germline V and J ends were trimmed by 4 bases and 2 bases, with 15 bases remaining between them. The CDR3 is 15 residues long. This CDR3 is CASSQRRGWQETQYF. DNA for the CDR3: TGTGCCAGCAGCCAACGCCGGGGTTGGCAAGAGACCCAGTACTTC.

V gene TRBV7-9 combines with J gene TRBJ2-1; 11 bases align to TRBD2. Germline trimming cut 4 bases from V and 4 bases from J; bases unmatched to any gene: 3. There are 15 residues in the CDR3. Germline-derived CDR1 and CDR2 are SEHNR and FQNEAQ (reference sequence). The CDR3 bases are TGTGCCAGCAGCTCACTAGCGGGAGTATACAATGAGCAGTTCTTC. Amino acid sequence: CASSSLAGVYNEQFF.

The J gene is TRBJ2-5, the V gene TRBV7-3; 11 bases match TRBD2. Germline V lookup: CDR1 SGHTA, CDR2 FQGTGA. The junction had 9 bases not matched to a gene; V was cut back by 4 bases and J by 5 bases. This CDR3 contains 16 residues. The CDR3 DNA reads TGTGCCAGCAGCTCCCGACTAGCGGGATGGCGGGAGACCCAGTACTTC. This sequence encodes CASSSRLAGWRETQYF.

On this clone itself: Germline and junction disagree at one end, which may indicate a read error. The V and J genes are TRBV7-7 and TRBJ2-1, with 7 bases identical to TRBD2. This CDR3 has 16 residues. The germline gives CDR1 SSHAT, CDR2 FNYEAQ (reference sequence). The CDR3 is CASSLAGSSSYNEQFF. CDR3 bases: TGTGCTAGCAGCTTAGCGGGCAGCAGCTCCTACAATGAGCAGTTCTTC.

The chain has TRBV7-9 and TRBJ2-1; 7 nucleotides agree with TRBD2. The CDR3 is made up of 16 amino acids. CDR1 and CDR2 (germline): SEHNR, FQNEAQ (reference sequence). V shed 2 bases and J 7 bases; nucleotides not matched to a gene: 11. This chain's CDR3 is CASSLSNRGVMNEQFF. The CDR3, as DNA: TGTGCCAGCAGCTTAAGTAACCGGGGGGTAATGAATGAGCAGTTCTTC.

V usage is TRBV28 and J usage is TRBJ1-4, with no clear D. This CDR3 spans 19 amino acids. The V gene lost 2 bases and the J gene lost 0 bases, with 19 bases spanning the gap. Germline CDR1 reads MDHEN; CDR2 reads SYDVKM. The CDR3 is CASSLPPSSTSTTNEKLFF. CDR3 DNA: TGTGCCAGCAGTTTACCCCCCTCGTCTACCTCAACAACTAATGAAAAACTGTTTTTT.

V gene TRBV19 combines with J gene TRBJ2-4, with TRBD2 identical over 15 bases. The CDR3 has 17 residues. The V gene end was trimmed by 6 bases and the J gene end by 8 bases; junction bases not matched to a gene: 11. In germline, CDR1 is LNHDA, CDR2 SQIVND (reference sequence). CDR3 sequence (DNA): TGTGCCAGTAGCAGAATCGGGACTAGCGGGGGGAGCTACATTCAGTACTTC. Translating gives CASSRIGTSGGSYIQYF. Using reference TRBV19 and TRBJ2-4 for the parts outside the CDR3, the full variable domain is DGGITQSPKYLFRKEGQNVTLSCEQNLNHDAMYWYRQDPGQGLRLIYYSQIVNDFQKGDIAEGYSVSREKKESFPLTVTSAQKNPTAFYLCASSRIGTSGGSYIQYFGAGTRLSVL.

The chain couples TRBV11-2 to TRBJ2-1; 11 positions match TRBD2. Trimming at V came to 5 bases and at J to 5 bases, leaving 14 bases not matched to a gene. Per germline, CDR1 SGHAT and CDR2 FQNNGV. The CDR3 contains 18 residues. The CDR3 spells CASSTWGRASGGHNEQFF. DNA for the CDR3: TGTGCCAGCAGCACTTGGGGTAGGGCTAGCGGGGGGCACAATGAGCAGTTCTTC.

V is TRBV4-3 and J is TRBJ2-7; D is ambiguous. Deletions cut 1 base from V and 0 bases from J, with 10 bases between. This CDR3 has 15 residues. CDR1 is LGHNA and CDR2 is YSLEER in the germline V gene. The CDR3: CASSQAPESSYEQYF. In nucleotides, the CDR3 is TGCGCCAGCAGCCAAGCACCGGAGAGCTCCTACGAGCAGTACTTC.

The V and J genes are TRBV12-3 or TRBV12-4 and TRBJ2-1, with D unresolved. The CDR3 runs to 11 residues. V dropped 5 bases and J dropped 8 bases, with 7 bases sitting between them. CDR3 in DNA: TGTGCCAGCAGTCCCGGCTATGAGCAGTTCTTC. It specifies CASSPGYEQFF.

J is TRBJ1-2 and V is TRBV10-3; 8 bases are shared with TRBD1. The CDR3 extends over 15 amino acids. Germline V lookup: CDR1 ENHRY, CDR2 SYGVKD. V was pared by 5 bases and J by 2 bases, with 7 bases of the junction left unmatched. This CDR3 reads CAISTSRQGNYGYTF. The CDR3 region has the DNA TGTGCCATCAGTACATCCCGACAGGGGAACTATGGCTACACCTTC.

The rearrangement uses TRBV5-4 and TRBJ2-5; D might be TRBD1 (6 bases). The CDR3 extends over 15 amino acids. V dropped 2 bases and J dropped 4 bases, with 15 bases sitting between them. Germline loops: CDR1 SGHNT, CDR2 YYREEE (reference sequence). The CDR3 nucleotides are TGTGCCAGCAGCTTTTATAAGGGGGTAGGAGAGACCCAGTACTTC. Protein product: CASSFYKGVGETQYF.

The V and J genes are TRBV13 and TRBJ1-1; possibly TRBD1 for D (6 bases). The V end was cut by 0 bases, the J end by 3 bases, with 17 bases between. Germline values: CDR1 PRHDT, CDR2 FYEKMQ (reference sequence). The length of the CDR3 is 17 residues. The CDR3 sequence: CASSLGRGAGTDTEAFF. The CDR3 DNA reads as TGTGCCAGCAGCTTAGGCAGGGGCGCCGGAACGGACACTGAAGCTTTCTTT.

V and J are TRBV2 and TRBJ1-1; D gene ambiguous. Germline CDR1 SNHLY, CDR2 FYNNEI. The CDR3 contains 14 residues. Trimming left V 6 bases short and J 1 base short, with 12 bases between. CDR3 region: CASRQNKGNTEAFF. Here the CDR3 DNA reads TGTGCCAGCAGGCAGAATAAAGGGAACACTGAAGCTTTCTTT.